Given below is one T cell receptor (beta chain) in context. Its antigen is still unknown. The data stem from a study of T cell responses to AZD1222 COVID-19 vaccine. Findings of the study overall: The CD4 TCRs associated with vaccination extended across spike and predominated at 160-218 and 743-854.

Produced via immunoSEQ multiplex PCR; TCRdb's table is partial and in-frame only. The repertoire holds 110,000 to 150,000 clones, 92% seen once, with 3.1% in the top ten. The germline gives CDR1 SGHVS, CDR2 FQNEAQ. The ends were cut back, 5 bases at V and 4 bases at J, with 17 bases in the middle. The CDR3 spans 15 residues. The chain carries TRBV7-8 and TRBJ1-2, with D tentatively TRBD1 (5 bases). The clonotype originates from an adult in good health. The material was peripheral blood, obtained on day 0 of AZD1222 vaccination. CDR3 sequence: CASSPISRGSYGYTF. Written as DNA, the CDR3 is TGTGCCAGCAGCCCGATCTCGCGGGGGTCCTATGGCTACACCTTC.